The 30 T cell receptor beta chains presented below share a single source sample, sequenced in a study of T cell changes during pregnancy in multiple sclerosis (dated by TCRdb to about 2019). The library was made by the immunoSEQ multiplex PCR assay. The table comes from immuneACCESS by way of TCRdb, which keeps in-frame sequences with V and J called. Part of the clones is missing from these tables; in studies checked, under half for an unresolved V gene and the rest for unknown reasons. The sample has about 36,000 clones on record, about 92% of them singletons. The ten biggest clones cover 0.4% to 0.45% of the sample. This sample comprised CD4+ T cells from peripheral blood mononuclear cells, obtained in the first trimester of pregnancy. Every receptor here comes from a female donor with multiple sclerosis, enrolled in a pregnancy study.

As DNA, the CDR3 is TGTGCCAGCAGGGACGGACTAGCGGGAGGTCCGAACACCGGGGAGCTGTTTTTT. Its translation is CASRDGLAGGPNTGELFF. This chain connects TRBV2 to TRBJ2-2; the match to TRBD2 covers 14 bases. CDR3 length: 18 amino acids. V dropped 6 bases and J dropped 0; count of bases not matched to a gene: 6. Germline V gives CDR1 SNHLY, CDR2 FYNNEI.

V and J are TRBV5-1 and TRBJ2-1; 9 nucleotides agree with TRBD2. V shed 5 bases and J 8 bases; nucleotides not matched to a gene: 14. Germline CDR1 and CDR2: SGHRS and YFSETQ. The CDR3 sequence is 16 residues long. CDR3 coding DNA: TGCGCCAGCAGATACCTAGCGGGACGGACGGGGGATGAGCAGTTCTTC. It yields the protein CASRYLAGRTGDEQFF.

The V gene is TRBV5-1, the J gene TRBJ2-7; TRBD1 matches 12 bases. Germline trimming cut 0 bases from V and 5 bases from J; bases unmatched to any gene: 6. This CDR3 is 16 amino acids long. Per germline, CDR1 SGHRS and CDR2 YFSETQ. This CDR3 is CASSLVPGQGANEQYF. In DNA, the CDR3 is TGCGCCAGCAGCTTGGTGCCGGGACAGGGGGCGAACGAGCAGTACTTC.

The V gene is TRBV7-3, the J gene TRBJ2-7, with TRBD2 matching over 8 bases. Germline V gene lookup returns CDR1 SGHTA and CDR2 FQGTGA. V was pared by 6 bases and J by 0 bases, with 4 bases of the junction left unmatched. The CDR3 totals 14 residues. The CDR3, as DNA: TGTGCCAGCAGGGTAGCGGGGCCCTCCTACGAGCAGTACTTC. This translates into CASRVAGPSYEQYF.

This chain links TRBV10-3 with TRBJ2-5, with 9 bases matching TRBD1. The germline V gene encodes CDR1 ENHRY and CDR2 SYGVKD. J was trimmed by 2 bases and V by 3 bases; bases with no gene match: 4. This CDR3 has 15 amino acids. The CDR3 sequence is CAISDVGQGQETQYF. CDR3 DNA sequence: TGTGCCATCAGTGACGTGGGACAGGGACAAGAGACCCAGTACTTC.

This CDR3 reads CATSRSQRSNEQFF. The CDR3 DNA reads as TGTGCCACCAGCCGAAGCCAAAGAAGCAATGAGCAGTTCTTC. The chain links TRBV15 to TRBJ2-1, with D hard to call. With 5 bases removed from V and 6 bases from J, the gap between germline ends came to 14 bases. Germline lookup yields CDR1 LNHNV and CDR2 YYDKDF (reference sequence). This CDR3 contains 14 residues.

This chain links TRBV2 with TRBJ1-6; 7 bases are a match to TRBD1. V gave up 6 bases and J gave up 10 bases; unmatched junction bases: 9. Germline CDR1 reads SNHLY; CDR2 reads FYNNEI. The CDR3 runs to 14 residues. CDR3 in amino acids: CASRYQGEGSPLHF. The CDR3, as DNA: TGTGCCAGCAGGTACCAGGGGGAAGGCTCACCCCTCCACTTT.

V usage is TRBV7-2 and J usage is TRBJ2-1, with D maybe TRBD1 (6 bases). The CDR3 length is 14 residues. Germline V gives CDR1 SGHTA, CDR2 FQGNSA. Trimming pared 5 bases from V and 3 bases from J, leaving 11 bases between. The CDR3 region is CASSARDIYNEQFF. The DNA of the CDR3 is TGTGCCAGCAGCGCCCGGGACATCTACAATGAGCAGTTCTTC.

The chain employs TRBV4-3 and TRBJ1-1; TRBD1 is a possible D gene (6 bases). V was trimmed by 1 base and J by 1 base, leaving 10 bases between them. This CDR3 is built from 15 residues. Per germline, CDR1 LGHNA and CDR2 YSLEER. The CDR3 sequence is CASSQGMGANTEAFF. The DNA for the CDR3 is TGCGCCAGCAGCCAAGGAATGGGGGCGAACACTGAAGCTTTCTTT.

CDR3 sequence: CASGTGNSYNEQFF. CDR3 nucleotides: TGTGCTAGTGGAACAGGGAACTCCTACAATGAGCAGTTCTTC. The chain joins TRBV12-5 to TRBJ2-1; D may be TRBD1 (6 bases). Germline values: CDR1 LGHNT, CDR2 FRNRAP. V gave up 6 bases and J gave up 0 bases, with 9 bases separating them. This CDR3 has 14 residues.

The rearrangement joins TRBV9 to TRBJ1-1, with D unclear. This CDR3 spans 13 amino acids. The germline CDR1 and CDR2 sequences are SGDLS and YYNGEE. Trimming left V 2 bases short and J 4 bases short, with 9 bases between. CDR3 bases: TGTGCCAGCAGCGTTAACCCGGGCACTGAAGCTTTCTTT. This encodes CASSVNPGTEAFF.

V and J are TRBV6-5 and TRBJ1-1, with D hard to call. The CDR3 consists of 15 residues. V lost 0 bases, J lost 4 bases, and 12 bases lay in between. Germline V gene data show CDR1 as MNHEY and CDR2 as SVGAGI. The CDR3 region has the DNA TGTGCCAGCAGTTACTCGGGAGGGATGGGCACTGAAGCTTTCTTT. Protein: CASSYSGGMGTEAFF.

The J gene is TRBJ2-7, the V gene TRBV6-1; D ambiguous. The CDR3 sequence is 10 residues long. CDR1 and CDR2 (germline): MNHNS, SASEGT. V was pared by 3 bases and J by 5 bases, with 2 bases between. The CDR3 sequence: CASSDNEQYF. The CDR3 DNA reads as TGTGCCAGCAGTGATAACGAGCAGTACTTC.

The J gene is TRBJ1-2, the V gene TRBV6-1, with D perhaps TRBD1 (5 bases). V shed 6 bases and J shed 3 bases, with 14 bases lying between them. The CDR3 spans 14 residues. Germline CDR1 reads MNHNS; CDR2 reads SASEGT. CDR3: CASSLLPQDYGYTF. As DNA, the CDR3 is TGTGCCAGCAGCCTCCTTCCACAGGACTATGGCTACACCTTC.

V and J are TRBV29-1 and TRBJ2-7, with D possibly matching TRBD1 (5 bases). V lost 6 bases and J lost 1, with 16 bases in between. CDR3 length equals 14 residues. Germline lookup yields CDR1 SQVTM and CDR2 ANQGSEA. The CDR3 nucleotides are TGCAGCGTAGGTCCGGCAGGGCCTTCCTACGAGCAGTACTTC. The encoded protein is CSVGPAGPSYEQYF.

This chain uses TRBV19 with TRBJ1-1; D is unclear. Germline V gene lookup returns CDR1 LNHDA and CDR2 SQIVND (reference sequence). V dropped 5 bases and J dropped 1 base, with 14 bases sitting between them. The CDR3 contains 15 residues. The CDR3 region has the DNA TGTGCCAGTAGTGCTCGACTGTCGCGGAACACTGAAGCTTTCTTT. It encodes CASSARLSRNTEAFF.

This chain connects TRBV12-5 to TRBJ2-1; TRBD1 aligns across 8 bases. Germline-derived CDR1 and CDR2 are LGHNT and FRNRAP. The V gene end was trimmed by 0 bases and the J gene end by 6 bases; junction bases not matched to a gene: 4. The length of the CDR3 is 15 residues. The CDR3 nucleotides read TGTGCTAGTGGTTTGGTATCGACAGGGGTCAATGAGCAGTTCTTC. Its translation: CASGLVSTGVNEQFF.

J is TRBJ2-6 and V is TRBV19; D gene uncertain. The CDR3 covers 15 residues. Germline assignment: CDR1 LNHDA and CDR2 SQIVND (reference sequence). V was clipped by 5 bases and J by 1 base, with 9 bases between them. CDR3 loop: CASSFLPSGANVLTF. CDR3 DNA: TGTGCCAGTAGTTTTCTCCCTTCTGGGGCCAACGTCCTGACTTTC.

The chain's CDR3 is CASSQEGRGARTEAFF. The CDR3 DNA reads as TGCGCCAGCAGCCAAGAGGGTAGAGGAGCGCGCACTGAAGCTTTCTTT. The genes are TRBV4-1 and TRBJ1-1; D ambiguous. Trimming took off 0 bases at V and 4 bases at J, with 15 bases between the two ends. The CDR3 is 16 amino acids. Germline values: CDR1 MGHRA, CDR2 YSYEKL.

The chain recombines TRBV28 with TRBJ2-7, with D perhaps TRBD2 (5 bases). The germline CDR1 and CDR2 sequences are MDHEN and SYDVKM. Trimming took 10 bases from V and 5 from J, leaving 18 bases between them. This CDR3 has 13 amino acids. The CDR3 reads CAIGEPARDEQYF. CDR3 bases: TGTGCCATCGGGGAGCCGGCGAGGGACGAGCAGTACTTC.

The chain recombines TRBV20-1 with TRBJ1-1; D remains unclear. The V gene lost 7 bases and the J gene lost 1 base, with 7 bases spanning the gap. Germline V lookup: CDR1 DFQATT, CDR2 SNEGSKA (reference sequence). This CDR3 contains 11 residues. The chain's CDR3 is CSVPRNTEAFF. The CDR3 DNA sequence: TGCAGTGTTCCCAGGAACACTGAAGCTTTCTTT.

The V call is TRBV28, the J call TRBJ2-7, with a weak D call TRBD1 (5 bases). The V gene's germline CDR1 is MDHEN and CDR2 SYDVKM. The CDR3 length is 14 residues. Trimming shortened V by 4 bases and J by 2 bases, and 12 bases separated the two germline ends. For the CDR3, the DNA is TGTGCCAGCAGTTCCTATGGGGCGCCCTACGAGCAGTACTTC. This codes for CASSSYGAPYEQYF.

The chain uses TRBV28 and TRBJ1-1; no clear D. Trimming removed 2 bases from V and 7 bases from J, with 14 bases in between. CDR1 is MDHEN, CDR2 SYDVKM, per germline. The CDR3 sequence is 14 residues long. This chain's CDR3 is CASSLTGPSGEAFF. CDR3 bases: TGTGCCAGCAGTTTAACCGGCCCAAGCGGTGAAGCTTTCTTT. Combining the CDR3 with reference TRBV28 and TRBJ1-1 gives the whole variable domain DVKVTQSSRYLVKRTGEKVFLECVQDMDHENMFWYRQDPGLGLRLIYFSYDVKMKEKGDIPEGYSVSREKKERFSLILESASTNQTSMYLCASSLTGPSGEAFFGQGTRLTVV.

V usage is TRBV14 and J usage is TRBJ2-5; 13 bases are a match to TRBD2. The CDR3 runs 16 residues. V was clipped by 3 bases and J by 4 bases; unmatched bases: 5. Per the germline V gene, CDR1 is SGHDN and CDR2 is FVKESK. CDR3 region: CASSQTSGGPIETQYF. CDR3 DNA sequence: TGTGCCAGCAGCCAGACTAGCGGGGGGCCGATAGAGACCCAGTACTTC.

The chain combines TRBV27 with TRBJ2-7, with D maybe TRBD1 (5 bases). CDR1 MNHEY and CDR2 SMNVEV come from the germline V gene (reference sequence). V lost 2 bases and J 2 bases, leaving 10 bases between the germline ends. The CDR3 loop spans 14 amino acids. The DNA of the CDR3 is TGTGCCAGCAGTTTAAAGGGGTTAACCTACGAGCAGTACTTC. This encodes CASSLKGLTYEQYF.

A single count supports this clone. The V gene is TRBV4-2, the J gene TRBJ2-3; 10 bases map to TRBD2. Germline V lookup: CDR1 LGHNA, CDR2 YNFKEQ. This CDR3 is 16 amino acids long. V shed 1 base and J 0 bases; nucleotides not matched to a gene: 1. The CDR3 region has the DNA TGTGCCAGCAGCCAAGCACTAGCGGGGAGCACAGATACGCAGTATTTT. It encodes CASSQALAGSTDTQYF.

Only one count was recorded for this clone. The gene calls are TRBV5-4 and TRBJ2-3, with D tentatively TRBD2 (6 bases). The germline V and J ends were trimmed by 3 bases and 2 bases, with 16 bases remaining between them. The V gene's germline CDR1 is SGHNT and CDR2 YYREEE (reference sequence). The CDR3 totals 16 residues. The CDR3 region is CASSSLLALSTDTQYF. Here the CDR3 DNA reads TGTGCCAGCAGCTCCTTACTAGCTCTCTCCACAGATACGCAGTATTTT.

The CDR3 region has the DNA TGTGCCAGCAGCTTGGGCCAAAGGACAGCCAGCACAGATACGCAGTATTTT. Protein product: CASSLGQRTASTDTQYF. The V and J genes are TRBV5-4 and TRBJ2-3; a possible D gene is TRBD1 (6 bases). The CDR3 has 17 amino acids. V was shortened by 0 bases and J by 0 bases, with 14 bases between the two germline ends. Germline V gives CDR1 SGHNT, CDR2 YYREEE (reference sequence).

The chain is built from TRBV2 and TRBJ2-5, with TRBD2 matching 7 bases. Trimming took 3 bases from V and 3 from J; bases not matched to a gene: 7. Germline values: CDR1 SNHLY, CDR2 FYNNEI. The CDR3 is 15 amino acids. CDR3: CASSELRTSKETQYF. The CDR3 DNA follows: TGTGCCAGCAGTGAGTTGAGGACTAGTAAAGAGACCCAGTACTTC.

V usage is TRBV10-3 and J usage is TRBJ1-5; weak D call: TRBD1 (5 bases). The CDR3 consists of 13 residues. Germline loops: CDR1 ENHRY, CDR2 SYGVKD. V gave up 11 bases and J gave up 4 bases, with 15 bases separating them. The CDR3 nucleotides are TGTGCCTCCGACAGTTTACCAAATCAGCCCCAGCATTTT. Its protein product is CASDSLPNQPQHF.